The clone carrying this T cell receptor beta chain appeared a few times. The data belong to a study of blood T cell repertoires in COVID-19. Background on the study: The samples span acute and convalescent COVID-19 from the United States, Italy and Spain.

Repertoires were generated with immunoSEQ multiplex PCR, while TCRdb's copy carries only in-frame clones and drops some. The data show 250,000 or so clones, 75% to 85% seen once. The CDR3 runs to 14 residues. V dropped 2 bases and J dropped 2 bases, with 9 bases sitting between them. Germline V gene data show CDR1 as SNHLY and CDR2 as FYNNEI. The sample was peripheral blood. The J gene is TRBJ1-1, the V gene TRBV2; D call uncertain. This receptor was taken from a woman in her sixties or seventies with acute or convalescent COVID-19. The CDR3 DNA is TGTGCCAGCAGTGAAATCGTCACTAACACTGAAGCTTTCTTT. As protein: CASSEIVTNTEAFF.